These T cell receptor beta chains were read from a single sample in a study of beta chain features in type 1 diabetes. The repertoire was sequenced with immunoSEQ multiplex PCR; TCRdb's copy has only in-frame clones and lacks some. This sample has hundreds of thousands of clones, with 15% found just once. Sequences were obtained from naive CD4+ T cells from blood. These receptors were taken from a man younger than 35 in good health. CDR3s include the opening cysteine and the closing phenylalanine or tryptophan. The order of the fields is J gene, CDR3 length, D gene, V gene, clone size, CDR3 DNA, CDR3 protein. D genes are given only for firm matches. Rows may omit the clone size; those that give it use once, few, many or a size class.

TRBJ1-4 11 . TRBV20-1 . TGCAGTGCTACCAAGGCGGAAAAACTGTTTTTT CSATKAEKLFF
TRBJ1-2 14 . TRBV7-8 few TGTGCCAGCACCAAAGTGGGACGGAACTATGGCTACACCTTC CASTKVGRNYGYTF
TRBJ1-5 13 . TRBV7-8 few TGTGCCAGCAGCTTAGGTCGGATTCAGCCCCAGCATTTT CASSLGRIQPQHF
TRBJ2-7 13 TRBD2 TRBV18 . TGTGCCAGCTCACGGACTAGCGGCTACGAGCAGTACTTC CASSRTSGYEQYF
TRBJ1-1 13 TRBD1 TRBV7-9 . TGTGCCAGCAGCTTAACGACAGGGACTGAAGCTTTCTTT CASSLTTGTEAFF
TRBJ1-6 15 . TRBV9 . TGTGCCAGCAGTGGGAGGGACCTATATAATTCACCCCTCCACTTT CASSGRDLYNSPLHF
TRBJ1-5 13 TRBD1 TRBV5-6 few TGTGCCAGCAGCTTCAGGGGGGCACAGCCCCAGCATTTT CASSFRGAQPQHF
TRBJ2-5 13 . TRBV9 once TGTGCCAGCAGCTCCAGTGGGCCGGAGACCCAGTACTTC CASSSSGPETQYF
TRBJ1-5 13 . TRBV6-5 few TGTGCCAGCAGTTACTGGACGTCTGGGCCCCAGCATTTT CASSYWTSGPQHF
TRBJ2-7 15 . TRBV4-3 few TGCGCCAGCAGCCGCCAGACGGGACTCGCCTACGAGCAGTACTTC CASSRQTGLAYEQYF
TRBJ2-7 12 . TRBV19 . TGTGCCAGTAGTATAAACGGGTACGAGCAGTACTTC CASSINGYEQYF
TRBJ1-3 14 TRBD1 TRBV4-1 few TGCGCCAGCAGCCAGACAGGGTCTGGAAACACCATATATTTT CASSQTGSGNTIYF
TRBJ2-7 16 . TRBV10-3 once TGTGCCATCAGTGAGTGGGAACAGGGAGGGTCCTACGAGCAGTACTTC CAISEWEQGGSYEQYF
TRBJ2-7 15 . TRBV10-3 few TGTGCCATCAGTGAGTCGATGGGGAGCTCCTACGAGCAGTACTTC CAISESMGSSYEQYF
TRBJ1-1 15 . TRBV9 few TGTGCCAGCAGCGTAGGAGGACAAATGAACACTGAAGCTTTCTTT CASSVGGQMNTEAFF
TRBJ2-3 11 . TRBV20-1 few TGCAGTGCGGAAGTATTAGATACGCAGTATTTT CSAEVLDTQYF
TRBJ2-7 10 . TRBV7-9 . TGTGCCAGCAGCCTCGTAGAGCAGTACTTC CASSLVEQYF
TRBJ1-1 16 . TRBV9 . TGTGCCAGCAGCGTAGGGGTAGGTTCAATGAACACTGAAGCTTTCTTT CASSVGVGSMNTEAFF
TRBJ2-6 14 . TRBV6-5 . TGTGCCAGCAGGACCTCCTCTGGGGCCAACGTCCTGACTTTC CASRTSSGANVLTF
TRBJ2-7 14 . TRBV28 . TGTGCCAGCAGTTTAGGACAGCCACCCTACGAGCAGTACTTC CASSLGQPPYEQYF
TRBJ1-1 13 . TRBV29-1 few TGCAGCGTAGCCGTGACGCTTGGCACTGAAGCTTTCTTT CSVAVTLGTEAFF
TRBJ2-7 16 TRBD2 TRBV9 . TGTGCCAGCAGCGTAGGGACTAGCGGGTCCACCTACGAGCAGTACTTC CASSVGTSGSTYEQYF
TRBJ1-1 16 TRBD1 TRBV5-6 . TGTGCCAGCAGCCTTCGGATGGCAGGGGGGCATGCTGAAGCTTTCTTT CASSLRMAGGHAEAFF
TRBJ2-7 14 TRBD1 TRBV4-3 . TGCGCCAGCAGTCGAACGGGACAGACCTACGAGCAGTACTTC CASSRTGQTYEQYF
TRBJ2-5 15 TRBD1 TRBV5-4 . TGTGCCAGCAGATTTAACCCAGGGGGCCGGGAGACCCAGTACTTC CASRFNPGGRETQYF
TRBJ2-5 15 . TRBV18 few TGTGCCAGCTCAACTCAATGGCAAGCGACGGAGACCCAGTACTTC CASSTQWQATETQYF
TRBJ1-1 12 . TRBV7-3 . TGTGCCAGCAGCTCCTCGACACGTGAAGCTTTCTTT CASSSSTREAFF
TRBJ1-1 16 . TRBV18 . TGTGCCAGCTCACCCACGATTTGGGCCCAGGGTGCTGAAGCTTTCTTT CASSPTIWAQGAEAFF
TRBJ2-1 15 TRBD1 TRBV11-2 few TGTGCCAGCAGCTTAGATACAGGGGGCCACGATGAGCAGTTCTTC CASSLDTGGHDEQFF
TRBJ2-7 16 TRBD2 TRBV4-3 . TGCGCCAGCAGCCAAGATTGGCTAGCGGGGGTCTACGAGCAGTACTTC CASSQDWLAGVYEQYF
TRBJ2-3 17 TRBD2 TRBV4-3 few TGCGCCAGCAGCCTCTCGGTGCTAGCGGGGAGCACAGATACGCAGTATTTT CASSLSVLAGSTDTQYF
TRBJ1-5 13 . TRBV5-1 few TGCGCCAGCAGCTTGGGACAGAATCAGCCCCAGCATTTT CASSLGQNQPQHF
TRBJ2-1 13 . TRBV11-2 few TGTGCCAGCAGCATAGGACGATACAATGAGCAGTTCTTC CASSIGRYNEQFF
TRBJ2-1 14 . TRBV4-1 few TGCGCCAGCAGAACCGGACGGGATTACAATGAGCAGTTCTTC CASRTGRDYNEQFF
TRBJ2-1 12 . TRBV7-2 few TGTGCCAGCAGCTTACCTCGCGCCGGGCAGTTCTTC CASSLPRAGQFF
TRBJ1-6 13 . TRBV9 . TGTGCCAGCAGCGGCAACTATAATTCACCCCTCCACTTT CASSGNYNSPLHF
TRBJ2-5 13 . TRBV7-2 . TGTGCCAGCATCAGGGGCGTCCAAGAGACCCAGTACTTC CASIRGVQETQYF
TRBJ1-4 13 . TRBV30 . TGTGCCTGGAGTGTACGGATTAATGAAAAACTGTTTTTT CAWSVRINEKLFF
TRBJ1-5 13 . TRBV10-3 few TGTGCCCGGGCGCGTGGGGTAACCGAGCCCCAGCATTTT CARARGVTEPQHF
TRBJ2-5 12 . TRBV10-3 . TGTGCCATCAGCGGAGACGAAGAGACCCAGTACTTC CAISGDEETQYF
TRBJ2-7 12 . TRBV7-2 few TGTGCCAGCAGCTTTGACGACTACGAGCAGTACTTC CASSFDDYEQYF
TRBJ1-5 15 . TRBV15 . TGTTCCACCAGCAGAGATTGGGCAGGGGAAAAGCCCCAGCATTTT CSTSRDWAGEKPQHF
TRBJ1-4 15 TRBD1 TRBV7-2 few TGTGCCAGCAGCACTCAGACAGGGGGCGCGGAAAAACTGTTTTTT CASSTQTGGAEKLFF
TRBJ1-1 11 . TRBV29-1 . TGCAGCGTTGGACGGCCCTTTGAAGCTTTCTTT CSVGRPFEAFF
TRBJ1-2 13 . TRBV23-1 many TGCGCCAGCAACAGGAGGGGTTACTATGGCTACACCTTC CASNRRGYYGYTF
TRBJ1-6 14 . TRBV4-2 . TGTGCCAGCAGCCAAGGCCAGGGTGACTCACCCCTCCACTTT CASSQGQGDSPLHF
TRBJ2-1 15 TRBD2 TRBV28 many TGTGCCAGCAGTTTGGTAGCGGGAGCCTACAATGAGCAGTTCTTC CASSLVAGAYNEQFF
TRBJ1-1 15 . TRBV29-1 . TGCAGCGTTGAAGCAGGGTCCTACTATCGCACTGAAGCTTTCTTT CSVEAGSYYRTEAFF
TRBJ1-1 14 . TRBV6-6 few TGTGCCAGCATCAATGGGTACAGGGACACTGAAGCTTTCTTT CASINGYRDTEAFF
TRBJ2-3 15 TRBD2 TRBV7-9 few TGTGCCAGCAGCTTAGTGCGGGGGGCGACAGATACGCAGTATTTT CASSLVRGATDTQYF